This T cell receptor (beta chain) was sequenced in a study of T cells in Graves' hyperthyroidism and ophthalmopathy. Findings and limits, study-wide: Researchers found most expanded thyroid clonotypes above 0.001 in blood as well.

It was RNA transcripts that yielded the amplified TCR beta CDR3 regions. HTBI primers were used for first-round RT-PCR of the TCR CDR3. TCRdb re-analysed the multiplex PCR reads in MiXCR, keeping a single row per CDR3 protein. The data show 600,000 or so distinct CDR3 sequences, with about 43% seen just once and approximately 8.2% held by the top ten. Hyperthyroidism of Graves' type that showed no ophthalmopathy progression within 18 months was stable. The study excluded patients with uncontrolled infection, other autoimmune disease, pregnancy or lactation. CDR1 is ENHRY, CDR2 SYGVKD, per germline. V dropped 0 bases and J dropped 1 base, with 4 bases sitting between them. This CDR3 is 13 amino acids long. About this clonotype: The antigen is not known.

The chain couples TRBV10-3 to TRBJ2-7; unclear D gene. The sequence derives from a woman under 30 with Graves' hyperthyroidism. The specimen was peripheral blood or thyroid tissue (not recorded which). CDR3 DNA sequence: TGTGCCATCAGTGAGTCAGGGTCCTACGAGCAGTACTTC. Translating it yields CAISESGSYEQYF.